This TCR beta chain was recovered during a study of blood T cell repertoires in COVID-19. In the study overall: Nucleic acid was either cDNA or gDNA, and it came from T cells, B-cell-depleted T cells, or PBMCs.

Clones were read by immunoSEQ multiplex PCR, and TCRdb kept only the in-frame ones, dropping some. The sample consists of hundreds of thousands of clones, 83% of them appearing once. This CDR3 is 13 amino acids long. CDR1 is MNHEY, CDR2 SVGAGI, per germline. Trimming took 10 bases from V and 5 from J, leaving 15 bases between them. This TCR was sampled from a woman aged 25-40 years with COVID-19, enrolled during active disease. Sequenced: peripheral blood. This sequence joins TRBV6-5 and TRBJ1-5; a weak D match, TRBD1 (5 bases). CDR3 loop: CATQSGGDQPQHF. The CDR3 region has the DNA TGTGCCACCCAGTCCGGGGGGGATCAGCCCCAGCATTTT.